Listed below are T cell receptor beta chains from one sample, sequenced in a study of blood T cell repertoires in COVID-19. Libraries were prepared by immunoSEQ multiplex PCR; TCRdb keeps only in-frame clonotypes and omits some of them. The table lists roughly 100,000 clones, roughly nine tenths of them singletons. The material sequenced was peripheral blood. The source of these receptors is a man aged 45 to 65 with active COVID-19. Both conserved end residues are part of each CDR3. Each record gives: J gene, D gene, V gene, clone size, CDR3 DNA, CDR3 protein. D genes are given only for firm matches. A clone size is listed for some rows: how often the clone was seen (once, few, many), or a class if it is expanded.

J gene: TRBJ2-5; D gene: TRBD2; V gene: TRBV2; clone size: .; CDR3 DNA: TGTGCCAGCAGTGAAAGGGAGACTAGCGTAGCTCAAGAGACCCAGTACTTC; CDR3 protein: CASSERETSVAQETQYF
J gene: TRBJ2-3; D gene: .; V gene: TRBV9; clone size: .; CDR3 DNA: TGTGCCAGCAGCCCCACCTCACGAGGGGGAGATACGCAGTATTTT; CDR3 protein: CASSPTSRGGDTQYF
J gene: TRBJ1-1; D gene: .; V gene: TRBV12-3/TRBV12-4; clone size: .; CDR3 DNA: TGTGCCAGCATCCTGACAGCTGAAGCTTTCTTT; CDR3 protein: CASILTAEAFF
J gene: TRBJ2-1; D gene: TRBD2; V gene: TRBV4-1; clone size: once; CDR3 DNA: TGCGCCAGCAGCCAAGAGGGACTAGCGGGGTTCAATGAGCAGTTCTTC; CDR3 protein: CASSQEGLAGFNEQFF
J gene: TRBJ1-4; D gene: .; V gene: TRBV18; clone size: .; CDR3 DNA: TGTGCCAGCTCACAACGACAGTCTAATGAAAAACTGTTTTTT; CDR3 protein: CASSQRQSNEKLFF
J gene: TRBJ2-1; D gene: TRBD2; V gene: TRBV6-2/TRBV6-3; clone size: .; CDR3 DNA: TGTGCCAGCAGCCCGGGACTAGCGCCGTACAATGAGCAGTTCTTC; CDR3 protein: CASSPGLAPYNEQFF
J gene: TRBJ1-4; D gene: TRBD1; V gene: TRBV2; clone size: .; CDR3 DNA: TGTGCCAGCAGTGAGGGGGACAGGGAACTTTTT; CDR3 protein: CASSEGDRELF
J gene: TRBJ1-5; D gene: .; V gene: TRBV21-1; clone size: .; CDR3 DNA: TGTGCCAGCAGCAAAGCTAGCGGCCATCAGCCCCAGCATTTT; CDR3 protein: CASSKASGHQPQHF
J gene: TRBJ1-4; D gene: .; V gene: TRBV20-1; clone size: .; CDR3 DNA: TGCAGTGCTAGTTCGAAGGGGGAAGAAAAACTGTTTTTT; CDR3 protein: CSASSKGEEKLFF
J gene: TRBJ2-1; D gene: .; V gene: TRBV2; clone size: .; CDR3 DNA: TGTGCCAGCAGGACTAGTTCGGAGCAGTTCTTC; CDR3 protein: CASRTSSEQFF
J gene: TRBJ1-6; D gene: .; V gene: TRBV28; clone size: .; CDR3 DNA: TGTGCCAGCAGCCTGGGGCTAACCAATAATTCACCCCTCCACTTT; CDR3 protein: CASSLGLTNNSPLHF
J gene: TRBJ2-5; D gene: .; V gene: TRBV7-9; clone size: once; CDR3 DNA: TGTGCCAGCAGTATGGCCCAAGAGACCCAGTACTTC; CDR3 protein: CASSMAQETQYF
J gene: TRBJ1-3; D gene: .; V gene: TRBV6-6; clone size: .; CDR3 DNA: TGTGCCAGCAAGCCCGGGAATTCTGGAAACACCATATATTTT; CDR3 protein: CASKPGNSGNTIYF
J gene: TRBJ2-3; D gene: TRBD2; V gene: TRBV7-6; clone size: .; CDR3 DNA: TGTGCCAGCAGCTCCCAACCGGGGGGGCATGTGTCAGATACGCAGTATTTT; CDR3 protein: CASSSQPGGHVSDTQYF
J gene: TRBJ2-7; D gene: TRBD1; V gene: TRBV5-5; clone size: few; CDR3 DNA: TGTGCCAGCCGGGACAGCTCCTACGAGCAGTACTTC; CDR3 protein: CASRDSSYEQYF
J gene: TRBJ1-1; D gene: TRBD1; V gene: TRBV6-2/TRBV6-3; clone size: .; CDR3 DNA: TGTGCCAGCAGTTACTCGAGGGACAGCCCTCGGGCTTTCTTT; CDR3 protein: CASSYSRDSPRAFF
J gene: TRBJ2-3; D gene: TRBD2; V gene: TRBV7-2; clone size: .; CDR3 DNA: TGTGCCAGCAGCTCGAGCGGGGGGCCGGGAGATACGCAGTATTTT; CDR3 protein: CASSSSGGPGDTQYF
J gene: TRBJ1-5; D gene: .; V gene: TRBV19; clone size: .; CDR3 DNA: TGTGCCAGTAGTATCGGTGGGGCAGCACACGCTCAGCCCCAGCATTTT; CDR3 protein: CASSIGGAAHAQPQHF
J gene: TRBJ2-7; D gene: TRBD2; V gene: TRBV27; clone size: .; CDR3 DNA: TGTGCCAGCAGCCTGTCTCGGGGGGTTTACGAGCAGTACTTC; CDR3 protein: CASSLSRGVYEQYF
J gene: TRBJ2-3; D gene: TRBD2; V gene: TRBV5-4; clone size: .; CDR3 DNA: TGTGCCAGCAGCTTGGAGCCAGCGGGGGGGCCGAGCACAGATACGCAGTATTTT; CDR3 protein: CASSLEPAGGPSTDTQYF
J gene: TRBJ2-5; D gene: .; V gene: TRBV5-6; clone size: .; CDR3 DNA: TGTGCCAGCAAAAATAAGGGAGGGGGACCTGTGGCCCAGTACTTC; CDR3 protein: CASKNKGGGPVAQYF
J gene: TRBJ1-5; D gene: .; V gene: TRBV19; clone size: .; CDR3 DNA: TGTGCCAGTAGCTTCCGAGGGGTCGGAGGGGGCAATCAGCCCCAGCATTTT; CDR3 protein: CASSFRGVGGGNQPQHF
J gene: TRBJ1-3; D gene: .; V gene: TRBV30; clone size: once; CDR3 DNA: TGTGCCTTCACATTTACCTCTGGAAACACCATATATTTT; CDR3 protein: CAFTFTSGNTIYF
J gene: TRBJ1-2; D gene: .; V gene: TRBV24-1; clone size: .; CDR3 DNA: TGTGCCACCAGTTCAGGGGAGAGTAGGGGCTACACCTTC; CDR3 protein: CATSSGESRGYTF
J gene: TRBJ1-2; D gene: .; V gene: TRBV18; clone size: .; CDR3 DNA: TGTGCCAGCTCACCAATCAGGGAACCCGGCTACACCTTC; CDR3 protein: CASSPIREPGYTF
J gene: TRBJ2-5; D gene: TRBD2; V gene: TRBV19; clone size: .; CDR3 DNA: TGTGCCAGTAGGCTCCGGGACTACGCGGGGGAAGAGACCCAGTACTTC; CDR3 protein: CASRLRDYAGEETQYF
J gene: TRBJ2-1; D gene: TRBD1; V gene: TRBV7-2; clone size: .; CDR3 DNA: TGTGCCAGCAGCTTAGAGGGGACAGCCCTAGCCTGGGATGAGCAGTTCTTC; CDR3 protein: CASSLEGTALAWDEQFF
J gene: TRBJ1-3; D gene: .; V gene: TRBV30; clone size: once; CDR3 DNA: TGTGCCTGGTCTGTGGTGGGGGCGGACACCATATATTTT; CDR3 protein: CAWSVVGADTIYF
J gene: TRBJ2-7; D gene: .; V gene: TRBV12-3/TRBV12-4; clone size: .; CDR3 DNA: TGTGCCAGCAGTAACGGGGACGAGCAGTACTTC; CDR3 protein: CASSNGDEQYF
J gene: TRBJ1-1; D gene: .; V gene: TRBV30; clone size: .; CDR3 DNA: TGTGCCTGGAGTCCGGGGATAACTGAAGCTTTCTTT; CDR3 protein: CAWSPGITEAFF
J gene: TRBJ1-2; D gene: TRBD1; V gene: TRBV25-1; clone size: .; CDR3 DNA: TGTGCCAGCAGTGCGCCATGGGGGACAGCAGACTATGGCTACACCTTC; CDR3 protein: CASSAPWGTADYGYTF
J gene: TRBJ1-3; D gene: .; V gene: TRBV28; clone size: once; CDR3 DNA: TGTGCCAGCTCTATTCCGGGACAACCTTCTGGAAACACCATATATTTT; CDR3 protein: CASSIPGQPSGNTIYF
J gene: TRBJ1-6; D gene: .; V gene: TRBV9; clone size: .; CDR3 DNA: TGTGCCAGGGAGGAGTCAGGAAATAATTCACCCCTCCACTTT; CDR3 protein: CAREESGNNSPLHF
J gene: TRBJ2-7; D gene: .; V gene: TRBV21-1; clone size: few; CDR3 DNA: TGTGCCAGCAGCAAAAGGGGAGGGATGGGGCACCACTACGAGCAGTACTTC; CDR3 protein: CASSKRGGMGHHYEQYF
J gene: TRBJ1-3; D gene: .; V gene: TRBV4-2; clone size: .; CDR3 DNA: TGTGCCAGCAGCCAAGATCGTAGCAGGGTGAGCTCTGGAAACACCATATATTTT; CDR3 protein: CASSQDRSRVSSGNTIYF
J gene: TRBJ1-6; D gene: .; V gene: TRBV19; clone size: .; CDR3 DNA: TGTGCCAGTAGGGAGGTTAATTCACCCCTCCACTTT; CDR3 protein: CASREVNSPLHF
J gene: TRBJ2-1; D gene: .; V gene: TRBV18; clone size: .; CDR3 DNA: TGTGCCAGCTCACCGGGCATGTCTGGGAATGAGCAGTTCTTC; CDR3 protein: CASSPGMSGNEQFF
J gene: TRBJ1-5; D gene: .; V gene: TRBV19; clone size: .; CDR3 DNA: TGTGCCAGTAGTATAGAGGGCAGACCCAATCAGCCCCAGCATTTT; CDR3 protein: CASSIEGRPNQPQHF
J gene: TRBJ2-5; D gene: TRBD1; V gene: TRBV9; clone size: .; CDR3 DNA: TGTGCCAGCAGCGGTGGACAGGGGGCAGGAGAGACCCAGTACTTC; CDR3 protein: CASSGGQGAGETQYF
J gene: TRBJ1-1; D gene: .; V gene: TRBV19; clone size: .; CDR3 DNA: TGTGCCAGTAGTATCACGCGGCTGAACACTGAAGCTTTCTTT; CDR3 protein: CASSITRLNTEAFF
J gene: TRBJ1-3; D gene: .; V gene: TRBV2; clone size: .; CDR3 DNA: TGTGCCAGCAGTGAGGAGGGAGTGTCTGGAAACACCATATATTTT; CDR3 protein: CASSEEGVSGNTIYF
J gene: TRBJ2-2; D gene: TRBD1; V gene: TRBV24-1; clone size: .; CDR3 DNA: TGTGCCACCAGTGACATAGACAGGGCTGGAACCGGGGAGCTGTTTTTT; CDR3 protein: CATSDIDRAGTGELFF
J gene: TRBJ1-2; D gene: TRBD1; V gene: TRBV29-1; clone size: once; CDR3 DNA: TGCAGCGTCCGGGACAGAGAGGACTATGGCTACACCTTC; CDR3 protein: CSVRDREDYGYTF
J gene: TRBJ2-2; D gene: TRBD2; V gene: TRBV11-3; clone size: .; CDR3 DNA: TGTGCCAGCAGCTTAGGGGCGGGGGTGAACACCGGGGAGCTGTTTTTT; CDR3 protein: CASSLGAGVNTGELFF
J gene: TRBJ2-3; D gene: .; V gene: TRBV7-3; clone size: .; CDR3 DNA: TGTGCCAGCAGCTCCAGAGGTACAGATACGCAGTATTTT; CDR3 protein: CASSSRGTDTQYF
J gene: TRBJ2-1; D gene: .; V gene: TRBV9; clone size: .; CDR3 DNA: TGTGCCAGCAGCCCAGGGGCGGGCTCCTACAATGAGCAGTTCTTC; CDR3 protein: CASSPGAGSYNEQFF
J gene: TRBJ1-4; D gene: .; V gene: TRBV7-8; clone size: .; CDR3 DNA: TGTGCCAGCAGCTTAGGTTCAAACGGACTAAATGAAAAACTGTTTTTT; CDR3 protein: CASSLGSNGLNEKLFF
J gene: TRBJ2-7; D gene: TRBD1; V gene: TRBV6-5; clone size: .; CDR3 DNA: TGTGCCAGCAGTTACTCGAGTAGTTGGACAGGGCACGAGCAGTACTTC; CDR3 protein: CASSYSSSWTGHEQYF
J gene: TRBJ1-1; D gene: .; V gene: TRBV5-5; clone size: .; CDR3 DNA: TGTGCCAGCAGCGACCAGGGTTTTACTGAAGCTTTCTTT; CDR3 protein: CASSDQGFTEAFF
J gene: TRBJ2-5; D gene: .; V gene: TRBV2; clone size: .; CDR3 DNA: TGTGCCAGCAGTCTGGGGAGAGAGACCCAGTACTTC; CDR3 protein: CASSLGRETQYF
J gene: TRBJ1-3; D gene: .; V gene: TRBV3-1/TRBV3-2; clone size: .; CDR3 DNA: TGTGCCAGCAGCCAAGAAGGGGCAGGGGCTGGAAACACCATATATTTT; CDR3 protein: CASSQEGAGAGNTIYF
J gene: TRBJ1-2; D gene: TRBD1; V gene: TRBV4-2; clone size: .; CDR3 DNA: TGTGCCAGCAGCCAAGGGACAGGGGTGGTCGGCTACACCTTC; CDR3 protein: CASSQGTGVVGYTF
J gene: TRBJ1-5; D gene: TRBD1; V gene: TRBV19; clone size: .; CDR3 DNA: TGTGCCAGTAGAGCGGACAGGATCAATCAGCCCCAGCATTTT; CDR3 protein: CASRADRINQPQHF